These 30 T cell receptor beta chains came from one sample sequenced in a study of T cells in Graves' hyperthyroidism and ophthalmopathy. Amplification targeted TCR beta CDR3 regions from RNA transcripts. The primer set for the first-round RT-PCR of the TCR CDR3 was HTBI. MiXCR, applied by TCRdb to the multiplex PCR reads, yields one record per CDR3 protein. The table records some 770,000 distinct CDR3 sequences, about a sixth of them present only once. The sample consisted of blood. These receptors all stem from a man between 18 and 29 years old with Graves' hyperthyroidism.

This rearrangement joins TRBV5-1 to TRBJ2-5; 15 nucleotides align to TRBD2. Germline V gene data show CDR1 as SGHRS and CDR2 as YFSETQ. The V and J ends lost 4 bases and 0 bases, in that order; junction bases with no gene match: 4. The CDR3 totals 17 residues. This CDR3 reads CASSPGLAGGYQETQYF. The CDR3 coding sequence is TGCGCCAGCAGCCCCGGACTAGCGGGAGGGTACCAAGAGACCCAGTACTTC.

This clonotype was found a few times. For the CDR3, the DNA is TGTGCCAGCAGCCTCCGGACCCCAGATACGCAGTATTTT. Translating gives CASSLRTPDTQYF. The genes are TRBV7-2 and TRBJ2-3; unclear D gene. Germline-derived CDR1 and CDR2 are SGHTA and FQGNSA. With 5 bases removed from V and 4 bases from J, the gap between germline ends came to 10 bases. This CDR3 comprises 13 residues. Using reference TRBV7-2 and TRBJ2-3 for the parts outside the CDR3, the full variable domain is GAGVSQSPSNKVTEKGKDVELRCDPISGHTALYWYRQSLGQGLEFLIYFQGNSAPDKSGLPSDRFSAERTGGSVSTLTIQRTQQEDSAVYLCASSLRTPDTQYFGPGTRLTVL.

In nucleotides, the CDR3 is TGTGCTAGTGGGCAGTTTGATTCACCCCTCCACTTT. It is translated as CASGQFDSPLHF. The chain is built from TRBV12-5 and TRBJ1-6; D remains ambiguous. The germline V and J ends were trimmed by 6 bases and 8 bases, with 8 bases remaining between them. CDR1 and CDR2 (germline): LGHNT, FRNRAP. The CDR3 runs to 12 residues.

A note on this clonotype: Since a much larger clone is just one base distant, this may be a read error. This sequence joins TRBV12-3 or TRBV12-4 and TRBJ1-1; unclear D gene. The length of the CDR3 is 13 residues. The V end lost 1 base, the J end lost 6 bases, and 9 bases lay between the germline ends. CDR3 protein: CASSLGATSEAFF. DNA of the CDR3: TGTGCCAGCAGTTTAGGGGCTACCTCTGAAGCTTTCTTT.

This clonotype was observed a handful of times. A much larger clone lies a single base off, so this may be a read error. The chain combines TRBV6-1 with TRBJ2-3; D is uncertain. Per the germline V gene, CDR1 is MNHNS and CDR2 is SASEGT. V was pared by 6 bases and J by 5 bases, with 3 bases between. The CDR3 length is 10 residues. CDR3 sequence: CASRLDTQYF. In nucleotides, the CDR3 is TGTGCCAGCAGATTAGATACGCAGTATTTT.

There are a few counts of this clonotype. As DNA, the CDR3 is TGTGCCAGCTCACCACGGGCTTTTTACAATGAGCAGTTCTTC. Its protein is CASSPRAFYNEQFF. This chain connects TRBV18 to TRBJ2-1; D not resolved. Trimming removed 1 base from V and 4 bases from J, with 8 bases in between. Germline V gives CDR1 KGHSH, CDR2 LQKENI. This CDR3 comprises 14 residues.

The chain uses TRBV9 and TRBJ2-7; 8 bases are a match to TRBD2. Germline V lookup: CDR1 SGDLS, CDR2 YYNGEE. Unmatched junction bases numbered 3, after V lost 0 bases and J lost 1 base. The CDR3 runs 15 residues. CDR3 sequence (DNA): TGTGCCAGCAGCGTAGGACGGGAGGGATCCTACGAGCAGTACTTC. This gives the protein CASSVGREGSYEQYF.

A word on this clonotype: A much larger clone differs from this one at a single base, so this may be a read error. The chain employs TRBV7-9 and TRBJ1-1, with a weak D call TRBD1 (5 bases). Germline values: CDR1 SEHNR, CDR2 FQNEAQ (reference sequence). CDR3 length: 16 residues. CDR3 protein: CPSSWDPDLGDTEAFF. CDR3 DNA sequence: TGTCCCAGCAGCTGGGACCCGGACCTCGGGGACACTGAAGCTTTCTTT.

This clonotype was picked up many times. The chain links TRBV7-9 to TRBJ2-3; D is perhaps TRBD1 or TRBD2 (6 bases each). In germline, CDR1 is SEHNR, CDR2 FQNEAQ (reference sequence). CDR3 size: 14 residues. The V gene lost 1 base and the J gene lost 4 bases, with 9 bases spanning the gap. DNA of the CDR3: TGTGCCAGCAGCTTAGACAGGGAGGCAGATACGCAGTATTTT. Its protein is CASSLDREADTQYF.

Many counts were recorded for this clonotype. This rearrangement joins TRBV6-1 to TRBJ2-7; D is perhaps TRBD2 (6 bases). V shed 3 bases and J shed 2 bases, with 8 bases lying between them. This CDR3 has 13 amino acids. Germline CDR1 reads MNHNS; CDR2 reads SASEGT. CDR3 nucleotide sequence: TGTGCCAGCAGTGACGGGAGCGCCTACGAGCAGTACTTC. This sequence encodes CASSDGSAYEQYF.

This clonotype appeared many times. The chain carries TRBV7-9 and TRBJ2-5; D possibly matches TRBD1 or TRBD2 (5 bases each). There are 16 residues in the CDR3. Trimming took off 9 bases at V and 0 bases at J, with 20 bases between the two ends. The germline V gene encodes CDR1 SEHNR and CDR2 FQNEAQ (reference sequence). The CDR3 here is CASSWDPMSYQETQYF. The CDR3 DNA sequence: TGTGCCAGTTCTTGGGACCCGATGTCGTACCAAGAGACCCAGTACTTC.

The table lists this clonotype with a few counts. This chain connects TRBV20-1 to TRBJ2-3; 12 bases fit TRBD2. The CDR3 extends over 16 amino acids. CDR1 and CDR2 from the germline V gene are DFQATT and SNEGSKA (reference sequence). V lost 4 bases and J lost 1; bases outside the gene matches: 6. CDR3 sequence: CSATGTSGLRTDTQYF. CDR3 nucleotide sequence: TGCAGTGCTACCGGGACTAGCGGGCTCCGCACAGATACGCAGTATTTT.

Remarks on this clonotype: This could be a read error, since a much larger clone is one nucleotide away. The rearrangement uses TRBV28 and TRBJ1-4, with D perhaps TRBD1 (6 bases). CDR3 length: 16 residues. From germline, CDR1 is MDHEN and CDR2 SYDVKM. With 3 bases removed from V and 8 bases from J, the gap between germline ends came to 19 bases. The CDR3 reads CASSLTEQGRTEKLFF. The DNA of the CDR3 is TGTGCCAGCAGTTTGACGGAACAGGGTAGGACGGAAAAACTGTTTTTT.

This clonotype has a count of ten or more. This chain uses TRBV6-5 with TRBJ1-5; 8 bases agree with TRBD1. Trimming at V came to 6 bases and at J to 2 bases, leaving 3 bases not matched to a gene. CDR3 size: 14 residues. CDR1 MNHEY and CDR2 SVGAGI come from the germline V gene. CDR3 loop: CASRGQGGNQPQHF. CDR3 sequence (DNA): TGTGCCAGCAGAGGACAGGGTGGCAATCAGCCCCAGCATTTT.

V is TRBV27 and J is TRBJ2-1; D is possibly TRBD2 (5 bases). Per the germline V gene, CDR1 is MNHEY and CDR2 is SMNVEV (reference sequence). V lost 5 bases and J lost 1, with 9 bases in between. The CDR3 has 14 amino acids. CDR3 residues: CASSVRGSYNEQFF. In nucleotides, the CDR3 is TGTGCCAGCAGTGTTCGAGGGTCCTACAATGAGCAGTTCTTC.

V usage is TRBV7-9 and J usage is TRBJ1-1, with a possible D match to TRBD1 (5 bases). Trimming pared 10 bases from V and 4 bases from J, leaving 16 bases between. The CDR3 sequence is 13 residues long. CDR1 and CDR2 (germline): SEHNR, FQNEAQ (reference sequence). The CDR3, as DNA: TGTGCCACCCACAAAGGGGCGATCACTGAAGCTTTCTTT. This sequence encodes CATHKGAITEAFF.

This clonotype was seen ten or more times. The chain is built from TRBV6-5 and TRBJ2-5; D might be TRBD1 (5 bases). V lost 0 bases to trimming and J lost 3 bases, with 8 bases between them. The CDR3 extends over 14 amino acids. CDR1 and CDR2 (germline): MNHEY, SVGAGI. The CDR3 spells CASSYSTAKETQYF. The CDR3 nucleotides are TGTGCCAGCAGTTACTCGACAGCAAAAGAGACCCAGTACTTC.

The gene calls are TRBV28 and TRBJ1-1; 11 nucleotides agree with TRBD1. This CDR3 region has 15 residues. J was trimmed by 6 bases and V by 5 bases; bases with no gene match: 8. Germline CDR1 reads MDHEN; CDR2 reads SYDVKM. CDR3: CASSDPGDRGAEAFF. DNA for the CDR3: TGTGCCAGCAGTGATCCCGGGGACAGGGGGGCTGAAGCTTTCTTT.

The chain combines TRBV24-1 with TRBJ2-1, with 8 bases lining up with TRBD2. The V gene's germline CDR1 is KGHDR and CDR2 SFDVKD. V shed 4 bases, J shed 2 bases, and the junction held 3 bases outside the gene matches. This CDR3 is 15 amino acids long. The CDR3 protein is CATSDGGGPYNEQFF. CDR3 DNA sequence: TGTGCCACCAGTGACGGGGGGGGCCCCTACAATGAGCAGTTCTTC.

In this sample, this clonotype turned up many times. The chain recombines TRBV12-3 or TRBV12-4 with TRBJ1-5; 9 positions agree with TRBD1. This CDR3 is 16 amino acids long. V lost 1 base and J lost 7; bases outside the gene matches: 8. The chain's CDR3 is CASSLGGQGGGQPQHF. CDR3 coding DNA: TGTGCCAGCAGTTTAGGGGGACAGGGAGGGGGGCAGCCCCAGCATTTT.

This clonotype showed up just a few times. The CDR3 DNA reads TGTGCCAGCAGCGTAAATATGGAACTAGCGGGAGATCCAGATACGCAGTATTTT. It specifies CASSVNMELAGDPDTQYF. This rearrangement joins TRBV9 to TRBJ2-3, with TRBD2 matching over 11 bases. This CDR3 has 18 amino acids. In germline, CDR1 is SGDLS, CDR2 YYNGEE. J was trimmed by 4 bases and V by 1 base; bases with no gene match: 11. Full variable domain (missing parts from reference TRBV9 and TRBJ2-3): DSGVTQTPKHLITATGQRVTLRCSPRSGDLSVYWYQQSLDQGLQFLIQYYNGEERAKGNILERFSAQQFPDLHSELNLSSLELGDSALYFCASSVNMELAGDPDTQYFGPGTRLTVL.

In its sample, this clonotype was seen many times. The chain links TRBV20-1 to TRBJ2-5; 11 bases are shared with TRBD2. CDR3 length: 16 amino acids. Germline V CDR1 and CDR2: DFQATT, SNEGSKA (reference sequence). Losses at the gene ends were 3 bases for V and 0 bases for J; bases not matched to a gene: 6. The CDR3, as DNA: TGCAGTGCTAGGGGGACTAGCGGAGCGTACCAAGAGACCCAGTACTTC. It translates to CSARGTSGAYQETQYF.

This clonotype was picked up a small number of times. The chain recombines TRBV4-2 with TRBJ2-1; D ambiguous. Trimming cost V 4 bases and J 2 bases, with 12 bases left between them. CDR3 length: 15 amino acids. Germline CDR1 LGHNA, CDR2 YNFKEQ. CDR3 in amino acids: CASSLIGSPYNEQFF. CDR3 nucleotide sequence: TGTGCCAGCAGCCTAATAGGTTCCCCCTACAATGAGCAGTTCTTC.

This clonotype was detected ten times or more. This rearrangement joins TRBV7-6 to TRBJ2-7; no clear D. Germline CDR1 and CDR2: SGHVS and FNYEAQ. V was clipped by 5 bases and J by 0 bases, with 17 bases between them. The length of the CDR3 is 16 residues. Written as DNA, the CDR3 is TGTGCCAGCAGCCCACGTTCGGGTCTATCCTCCTACGAGCAGTACTTC. Protein sequence: CASSPRSGLSSYEQYF.

At least ten counts were recorded for this clonotype. The DNA for the CDR3 is TGTGCCAGTAGCCGCCTCCCGGGACAGCAATCCTACGAGCAGTACTTC. As protein: CASSRLPGQQSYEQYF. The V gene is TRBV19, the J gene TRBJ2-7; 7 bases fit TRBD1. The CDR3 is 16 residues long. The germline CDR1 and CDR2 sequences are LNHDA and SQIVND (reference sequence). Trimming took 6 bases from V and 1 from J; bases not matched to a gene: 12.

In this sample, this clonotype turned up many times. The rearrangement joins TRBV10-3 to TRBJ2-1; TRBD2 matches 10 bases. Germline CDR1 reads ENHRY; CDR2 reads SYGVKD. The V segment lost 6 bases and the J segment 8 bases; nucleotides outside the gene matches: 13. This CDR3 spans 16 amino acids. CDR3 sequence: CAIRRGGTSVIDEQFF. DNA for the CDR3: TGTGCCATCAGGAGAGGTGGGACTAGCGTTATCGATGAGCAGTTCTTC.

This clonotype was detected a few times. The chain carries TRBV6-1 and TRBJ2-2, with D uncertain. Germline V gene sequence: CDR1 MNHNS, CDR2 SASEGT. This CDR3 comprises 14 residues. The V end lost 2 bases, the J end lost 4 bases, and 8 bases lay between the germline ends. The CDR3 loop is CASSEKQSTGELFF. The CDR3, as DNA: TGTGCCAGCAGTGAAAAACAGAGCACCGGGGAGCTGTTTTTT.

Ten or more counts support this clonotype. V and J are TRBV6-5 and TRBJ2-7; TRBD1 matches at 8 bases. J was trimmed by 3 bases and V by 0 bases; bases with no gene match: 16. The germline CDR1 and CDR2 sequences are MNHEY and SVGAGI. The CDR3 loop spans 19 amino acids. The CDR3 sequence is CASSYSGVQGEIVGYEQYF. The DNA for the CDR3 is TGTGCCAGCAGTTACTCGGGGGTACAGGGGGAAATAGTAGGCTACGAGCAGTACTTC.

This clonotype appeared many times. The J gene is TRBJ2-1, the V gene TRBV27; 12 bases are a match to TRBD2. Losses at the gene ends were 6 bases for V and 0 bases for J; bases not matched to a gene: 3. The length of the CDR3 is 16 residues. Germline V CDR1 and CDR2: MNHEY, SMNVEV (reference sequence). CDR3 bases: TGTGCCAGCAGGCTAGCGGGAGGGAGCTCCTACAATGAGCAGTTCTTC. Translated, it gives CASRLAGGSSYNEQFF.

This clonotype was counted ten times or more. The chain uses TRBV28 and TRBJ2-7; D tentatively reads TRBD1 or TRBD2 (6 bases each). Trimming pared 4 bases from V and 5 bases from J, leaving 12 bases between. Germline lookup yields CDR1 MDHEN and CDR2 SYDVKM. This CDR3 has 13 residues. As DNA, the CDR3 is TGTGCCAGCAGTTGGGGACGGGGGCACGAGCAGTACTTC. Amino acid sequence: CASSWGRGHEQYF. The full variable domain, with the rest looked up from reference TRBV28 and TRBJ2-7, is DVKVTQSSRYLVKRTGEKVFLECVQDMDHENMFWYRQDPGLGLRLIYFSYDVKMKEKGDIPEGYSVSREKKERFSLILESASTNQTSMYLCASSWGRGHEQYFGPGTRLTVT.